This TCR beta chain was recorded in a study of cytomegalovirus exposure and HLA in healthy donors. V trimming: 0 bases; J trimming: 2 bases; junction bases outside the gene matches: 7. Germline V lookup: CDR1 LGHNA, CDR2 YSLEER. This CDR3 comprises 16 residues. The PCR contained 60 Vbeta and 13 Jbeta primers. The repertoire was sequenced with immunoSEQ multiplex PCR; TCRdb's copy has only in-frame clones and lacks some. This sample's clone table lists around 64,000 clones. This sequence was found in a female donor in good health and CMV-seropositive. The chain has TRBV4-3 and TRBJ2-7; the match to TRBD1 covers 7 bases. Input material: PBMCs. CDR3: CASSQEWDSGTYEQYF. The CDR3 DNA follows: TGCGCCAGCAGCCAAGAGTGGGACAGTGGGACCTACGAGCAGTACTTC.